The rows below give T cell receptor beta chains drawn from one sample of a study of graft-versus-host responses after intestinal transplantation. The repertoire was sequenced with immunoSEQ multiplex PCR; TCRdb's copy has only in-frame clones and lacks some. Here the sample spans 40,000 or so clones, 90% to 95% being singletons. These TCRs' antigens remain unknown. The source material was unstimulated CD8+ T cells sorted from spleen or lymph node cells, sampled before transplant. The receptors come from a human donor who was the organ donor for an intestinal transplant. Each CDR3 is given with its conserved first and last residue. The order of the fields is CDR3 protein, J gene, V gene.

CASSQDDTGLVSYEQYF | TRBJ2-7 | TRBV4-1
CASSLVTGFYGYTF | TRBJ1-2 | TRBV5-1
CASSLGTSGGTYNEQFF | TRBJ2-1 | TRBV9
CAWRTTGRFYEQYF | TRBJ2-7 | TRBV30
CASSLRQDHPYEQYF | TRBJ2-7 | TRBV28
CASSGGTDLNTEAFF | TRBJ1-1 | TRBV5-1
CAWSVEGPYEQYF | TRBJ2-7 | TRBV30
CASSDRHLGGTEAFF | TRBJ1-1 | TRBV10-2
CASSTQGYNEQFF | TRBJ2-1 | TRBV19
CASSHRDSGYTF | TRBJ1-2 | TRBV23-1
CASSEAGGLAGGLNADTQYF | TRBJ2-3 | TRBV2
CASSKEGGRGSYEQYF | TRBJ2-7 | TRBV21-1
CASSGYSGGARELFF | TRBJ2-2 | TRBV9
CASSLAAGTNEKLFF | TRBJ1-4 | TRBV7-6
CASSDPAGGRDTQYF | TRBJ2-3 | TRBV2
CASSPIDSSYGYTF | TRBJ1-2 | TRBV27
CASSLALYEQYF | TRBJ2-7 | TRBV7-9
CASSLGQGPYKNIQYF | TRBJ2-4 | TRBV27
CASSLAGTGASYEQYF | TRBJ2-7 | TRBV27
CASSTRGTEAFF | TRBJ1-1 | TRBV6-5
CASSFTEMNTEAFF | TRBJ1-1 | TRBV28
CASTSDRVGEQYF | TRBJ2-7 | TRBV19
CASSGTLAGDWDTQYF | TRBJ2-3 | TRBV5-6
CASSLVPSGGAGGELFF | TRBJ2-2 | TRBV11-2
CASSQDYGRFHQPQHF | TRBJ1-5 | TRBV4-1
CASSPSSAGDTEAFF | TRBJ1-1 | TRBV7-9
CAWSQPGDNQPQHF | TRBJ1-5 | TRBV30
CASSSGASGQETQYF | TRBJ2-5 | TRBV7-9
CAWSVGPGGNQPQHF | TRBJ1-5 | TRBV30
CASSLGQGSNQPQHF | TRBJ1-5 | TRBV5-1
CASSWGQGGGELFF | TRBJ2-2 | TRBV11-2
CASSYATSSYEQYF | TRBJ2-7 | TRBV6-5
CSVGGEATEAFF | TRBJ1-1 | TRBV29-1
CASSQDLGSELNQPQHF | TRBJ1-5 | TRBV4-3
CASSLVGSRDNKDRNEQFF | TRBJ2-1 | TRBV7-9
CASSSLASLQETQYF | TRBJ2-5 | TRBV5-1
CASTLISGGNTEAFF | TRBJ1-1 | TRBV7-9
CASSQEMWTYGYTF | TRBJ1-2 | TRBV4-2
CASSLGTAFQETQYF | TRBJ2-5 | TRBV5-1
CASSLAPGQGLEQYF | TRBJ2-7 | TRBV11-2
CASSQDLGQSLPNTGELFF | TRBJ2-2 | TRBV4-3
CASSQDGTTYNEQFF | TRBJ2-1 | TRBV4-3
CASSQGEGGGSYNEQFF | TRBJ2-1 | TRBV4-1
CASSIETVLNTGELFF | TRBJ2-2 | TRBV19
CASSSGTYEQYF | TRBJ2-7 | TRBV7-9
CASSFRDRVTDTQYF | TRBJ2-3 | TRBV28
CASTTGADTQYF | TRBJ2-3 | TRBV6-5
CASSHAQGACDEKLFF | TRBJ1-4 | TRBV14